Below, 19 T cell receptor beta chains from the same sample are listed, as sequenced in a study of cytomegalovirus exposure and HLA in healthy donors. A multiplex PCR was run with 60 Vbeta primers and 13 Jbeta primers. Measured with immunoSEQ multiplex PCR; TCRdb has only the in-frame clones, and not every one. The table lists 100,000 or so clones, approximately 80% of them singletons, with about 5% in the top ten. The sequencing input was PBMCs. Every receptor here comes from a female donor in good health and CMV-seropositive.

The rearrangement uses TRBV5-1 and TRBJ2-1, with TRBD1 matching 7 bases. The CDR3 contains 15 residues. Germline values: CDR1 SGHRS, CDR2 YFSETQ. V was clipped by 4 bases and J by 0 bases; unmatched bases: 4. In DNA form, the CDR3 reads TGCGCCAGCAGCCCCAGGGGGATCTCCTACAATGAGCAGTTCTTC. Residues: CASSPRGISYNEQFF. Filled out from reference TRBV5-1 and TRBJ2-1, the complete variable domain reads KAGVTQTPRYLIKTRGQQVTLSCSPISGHRSVSWYQQTPGQGLQFLFEYFSETQRNKGNFPGRFSGRQFSNSRSEMNVSTLELGDSALYLCASSPRGISYNEQFFGPGTRLTVL.

Points on this clone: At the DNA level, this CDR3 is encoded by other sequences in the same sample as well. The V gene is TRBV18, the J gene TRBJ2-7; 11 bases agree with TRBD1. The CDR3 extends over 14 amino acids. The V gene end was trimmed by 3 bases and the J gene end by 5 bases; junction bases not matched to a gene: 3. Germline lookup yields CDR1 KGHSH and CDR2 LQKENI. CDR3 sequence reads: CASSPGTGGHEQYF. CDR3 nucleotide sequence: TGTGCCAGCTCACCTGGGACAGGGGGGCACGAGCAGTACTTC.

V usage is TRBV14 and J usage is TRBJ1-2; a possible D gene is TRBD1 (6 bases). Germline loops: CDR1 SGHDN, CDR2 FVKESK. Trimming took 4 bases from V and 4 from J, leaving 19 bases between them. This CDR3 is built from 16 residues. The CDR3 DNA follows: TGTGCCAGCAGCCTAGCGGGGGGGGCGCACAGCTATGGCTACACCTTC. Its translation is CASSLAGGAHSYGYTF.

This sequence joins TRBV5-1 and TRBJ2-4; 7 bases align to TRBD1. Germline lookup yields CDR1 SGHRS and CDR2 YFSETQ. The CDR3 is 13 amino acids. V lost 0 bases, J lost 7 bases, and 1 base stayed unmatched. The CDR3 protein is CASSLGQGNIQYF. DNA for the CDR3: TGCGCCAGCAGCTTGGGACAGGGTAACATTCAGTACTTC.

The DNA of the CDR3 is TGTGCCACCAGCAGAGAACAACATAGCAATCAGCCCCAGCATTTT. Translated: CATSREQHSNQPQHF. V gene TRBV15 combines with J gene TRBJ1-5; D unclear. The CDR3 is 15 residues long. CDR1 and CDR2 from the germline V gene are LNHNV and YYDKDF (reference sequence). V was trimmed by 0 bases and J by 0 bases, leaving 6 bases between them.

The V gene is TRBV5-1, the J gene TRBJ2-5, with 7 positions matching TRBD1. Unmatched junction bases numbered 4, after V lost 4 bases and J lost 1 base. Germline loops: CDR1 SGHRS, CDR2 YFSETQ. The CDR3 is 14 amino acids. CDR3 bases: TGCGCCAGCAGCAGGGGACAGCTCCAAGAGACCCAGTACTTC. It translates to CASSRGQLQETQYF.

The chain carries TRBV6-7 and TRBJ1-4; D unresolved. TRBV6-7 is an ORF; its function is uncertain. The CDR3 loop spans 16 amino acids. V was pared by 5 bases and J by 7 bases, with 20 bases between. The DNA for the CDR3 is TGTGCCAGCAGTCCTTTTTTCCCCCATCGGAGTGAAAAACTGTTTTTT. Translated: CASSPFFPHRSEKLFF.

This sequence joins TRBV30 and TRBJ1-2; 9 bases align to TRBD1. V was pared by 4 bases and J by 7 bases, with 10 bases of the junction left unmatched. Germline V gene sequence: CDR1 GTSNPN, CDR2 SVGIG (reference sequence). The CDR3 totals 14 residues. CDR3 DNA sequence: TGTGCCTGGACTAGGGACAGGGTGGCTCTTGGCTACACCTTC. Translated, it gives CAWTRDRVALGYTF.

V gene TRBV19 combines with J gene TRBJ1-5, with D hard to call. V shed 5 bases and J shed 4 bases, with 18 bases lying between them. This CDR3 has 16 amino acids. Germline CDR1 is LNHDA and CDR2 is SQIVND (reference sequence). The CDR3 sequence: CASSFGGERKNQPQHF. CDR3 in DNA: TGTGCCAGTAGTTTCGGCGGGGAGAGGAAGAATCAGCCCCAGCATTTT.

This chain joins TRBV2 and TRBJ2-7; 8 bases line up with TRBD2. The CDR3 covers 16 residues. Trimming removed 6 bases from V and 2 bases from J; junction bases left unmatched: 12. Germline V gene data show CDR1 as SNHLY and CDR2 as FYNNEI. The DNA of the CDR3 is TGTGCCAGCAGGGAGAGAGGGACTAGTGGAACCTACGAGCAGTACTTC. This sequence encodes CASRERGTSGTYEQYF.

The table lists this clone with a count of one. V and J are TRBV6-6 and TRBJ1-4; D remains unclear. V was shortened by 2 bases and J by 7 bases, with 11 bases between the two germline ends. Per the germline V gene, CDR1 is MNHNY and CDR2 is SVGAGI (reference sequence). The CDR3 extends over 14 amino acids. The CDR3 coding sequence is TGTGCCAGCAGTTACCAGGCAGTAGGTGAAAAACTGTTTTTT. This translates into CASSYQAVGEKLFF.

This chain uses TRBV9 with TRBJ2-7, with 11 bases fitting TRBD1. Per the germline V gene, CDR1 is SGDLS and CDR2 is YYNGEE. J gave up 2 bases and V 4 bases, and 5 bases lay outside the gene matches. There are 15 residues in the CDR3. In DNA, the CDR3 is TGTGCCAGCAGCAGAGGACAGGGGGCTACCTACGAGCAGTACTTC. This translates into CASSRGQGATYEQYF.

The V gene is TRBV18, the J gene TRBJ1-1; maybe TRBD1 (5 bases). V shed 3 bases and J shed 3 bases, with 14 bases lying between them. The CDR3 runs 15 residues. The germline V gene has CDR1 KGHSH and CDR2 LQKENI. In DNA form, the CDR3 reads TGTGCCAGCTCACCCCTCGGAGGGGAGGACACTGAAGCTTTCTTT. It translates to CASSPLGGEDTEAFF.

The chain carries TRBV19 and TRBJ2-1; D perhaps matches TRBD2 (6 bases). The CDR3 sequence is 17 residues long. The V end was cut by 3 bases, the J end by 0 bases, with 15 bases between. Germline CDR1 reads LNHDA; CDR2 reads SQIVND (reference sequence). The CDR3 loop reads CASSILISGLSYNEQFF. The CDR3 DNA is TGTGCCAGTAGTATCCTGATTAGCGGTCTCTCCTACAATGAGCAGTTCTTC.

The rearrangement joins TRBV5-4 to TRBJ1-1; a possible D gene is TRBD1 (5 bases). The germline V and J ends were trimmed by 4 bases and 10 bases, with 14 bases remaining between them. There are 12 residues in the CDR3. Germline V gene data show CDR1 as SGHNT and CDR2 as YYREEE (reference sequence). CDR3: CASSLGGEGAFF. CDR3 nucleotides: TGTGCCAGCAGCCTCGGGGGAGAGGGAGCTTTCTTT.

The rearrangement joins TRBV7-2 to TRBJ2-3; D is perhaps TRBD2 (7 bases). The CDR3 totals 16 residues. Deletions cut 8 bases from V and 5 bases from J, with 23 bases between. CDR1 and CDR2 (germline): SGHTA, FQGNSA. CDR3 residues: CASQALVGGARDTQYF. CDR3 in DNA: TGTGCCAGCCAGGCGTTAGTGGGGGGGGCCAGAGATACGCAGTATTTT.

DNA for the CDR3: TGTGCCACCAGCAGAGGCGGCAGGGGTGGCAATCAGCCCCAGCATTTT. This encodes CATSRGGRGGNQPQHF. V is TRBV15 and J is TRBJ1-5, with a weak D call TRBD1 (6 bases). The V and J ends lost 1 base and 2 bases respectively, with 12 bases between them. Per the germline V gene, CDR1 is LNHNV and CDR2 is YYDKDF (reference sequence). This CDR3 comprises 16 residues.

This clone was found once. The genes are TRBV2 and TRBJ1-4; TRBD1 might be the D (5 bases). The germline gives CDR1 SNHLY, CDR2 FYNNEI. The CDR3 spans 14 residues. The V end was cut by 6 bases, the J end by 8 bases, with 16 bases between. In nucleotides, the CDR3 is TGTGCCAGCAGATTTGGGGGGGGTCCCGAAAAACTGTTTTTT. Translating it yields CASRFGGGPEKLFF.

The sample holds one count of this clone. The V and J genes are TRBV10-3 and TRBJ2-3; the D gene is possibly TRBD2 (7 bases). The germline V gene has CDR1 ENHRY and CDR2 SYGVKD. V was trimmed by 6 bases and J by 2 bases, leaving 9 bases between them. CDR3 length: 13 residues. The CDR3 bases are TGTGCCATCAGAGGGGGGGTCACAGATACGCAGTATTTT. Amino acid sequence: CAIRGGVTDTQYF.